These 22 T cell receptor beta chains share one sample of origin, sequenced in a study of OX40 agonist ivuxolimab in advanced cancers. The method was immunoSEQ multiplex PCR; TCRdb's version includes in-frame clones alone and lacks a portion of them. This table holds approximately 75,000 clones, under 95% found once. The sequencing here drew on CD4+ or CD8+ T cells sorted from blood, taken in a trial of the OX40 agonist ivuxolimab. The receptors shown here come from an adult with an advanced solid tumor such as melanoma, head and neck, liver or kidney cancer.

The chain recombines TRBV7-2 with TRBJ2-2; 8 bases agree with TRBD2. This CDR3 has 16 amino acids. Looked up from germline, CDR1 is SGHTA and CDR2 is FQGNSA. J lost 5 bases, V lost 4 bases, and 9 bases had no gene match. The CDR3 sequence is CASSWGSGRGTGELFF. In DNA, the CDR3 is TGTGCCAGCAGCTGGGGGAGCGGGAGAGGTACCGGGGAGCTGTTTTTT.

This chain uses TRBV7-9 with TRBJ2-3; maybe TRBD2 (7 bases). The CDR3 extends over 15 amino acids. Trimming cost V 5 bases and J 4 bases, with 16 bases left between them. Germline V gene sequence: CDR1 SEHNR, CDR2 FQNEAQ (reference sequence). The CDR3 DNA reads TGTGCCAGCAGCCTTATCCTAGGGGGGGCAGATACGCAGTATTTT. Translation: CASSLILGGADTQYF.

CDR3 sequence reads: CASSESGGANNEQFF. In DNA form, the CDR3 reads TGTGCCAGCAGTGAAAGCGGGGGGGCGAACAATGAGCAGTTCTTC. V is TRBV2 and J is TRBJ2-1, with 10 nucleotides matching TRBD2. This CDR3 is built from 15 residues. The germline V gene has CDR1 SNHLY and CDR2 FYNNEI. J gave up 5 bases and V 2 bases, and 3 bases lay outside the gene matches.

This chain joins TRBV5-4 and TRBJ2-1; D unclear. Germline V gives CDR1 SGHNT, CDR2 YYREEE (reference sequence). V was shortened by 1 base and J by 5 bases, with 13 bases between the two germline ends. The CDR3 has 15 amino acids. Here the CDR3 DNA reads TGTGCCAGCAGCTTGAGTCCCACCCCCGACAATGAGCAGTTCTTC. Protein sequence: CASSLSPTPDNEQFF.

The gene calls are TRBV5-1 and TRBJ2-7; D assignment may be TRBD1 or TRBD2 (6 bases each). Germline V gives CDR1 SGHRS, CDR2 YFSETQ. The V end lost 3 bases, the J end lost 0 bases, and 13 bases lay between the germline ends. This CDR3 is 15 amino acids long. The CDR3 bases are TGCGCCAGCAGCTGGGGGGCGGCTGCCTCCTACGAGCAGTACTTC. Amino acids: CASSWGAAASYEQYF.

This chain links TRBV27 with TRBJ2-4; 13 bases agree with TRBD2. Germline V lookup: CDR1 MNHEY, CDR2 SMNVEV (reference sequence). The V segment lost 8 bases and the J segment 3 bases; nucleotides outside the gene matches: 13. This CDR3 is 18 amino acids long. CDR3 region: CASVYGTSGDGDKNIQYF. The CDR3 DNA follows: TGTGCCAGCGTATACGGGACTAGCGGGGATGGGGACAAAAACATTCAGTACTTC.

The rearrangement joins TRBV7-9 to TRBJ2-3; 9 bases are a match to TRBD1. V shed 4 bases, J shed 4 bases, and the junction held 6 bases outside the gene matches. Germline-derived CDR1 and CDR2 are SEHNR and FQNEAQ (reference sequence). The CDR3 contains 15 residues. CDR3 sequence (DNA): TGTGCCAGCAGCTCCCGGGACAGGGTCCCAGATACGCAGTATTTT. It specifies CASSSRDRVPDTQYF.

The V and J genes are TRBV10-1 and TRBJ2-1; weak D call: TRBD2 (6 bases). The CDR3 loop spans 13 amino acids. V dropped 7 bases and J dropped 6 bases, with 13 bases sitting between them. Per the germline V gene, CDR1 is WNHNN and CDR2 is SYGVQD (reference sequence). The CDR3 nucleotides read TGCGCCAGCACCGGGACTCCCGGCAATGAGCAGTTCTTC. Amino acid sequence: CASTGTPGNEQFF.

J is TRBJ2-1 and V is TRBV11-2; D unclear. Looked up from germline, CDR1 is SGHAT and CDR2 is FQNNGV. The CDR3 length is 16 residues. V was trimmed by 2 bases and J by 0 bases, leaving 11 bases between them. Here the CDR3 reads CASSLRGLSSYNEQFF. The CDR3 coding sequence is TGTGCCAGCAGCTTAAGAGGCCTAAGCTCCTACAATGAGCAGTTCTTC.

The chain carries TRBV12-2 and TRBJ2-2; the DNA was not used to check the table's D call, TRBD2. TRBV12-2 is a pseudogene. This CDR3 comprises 15 residues. The CDR3 reads CASRFRGRDTGELFF. The CDR3 nucleotides read TGTGCAAGTCGCTTCCGGGGGAGGGACACCGGGGAGCTGTTTTTT.

Comments on this clone: The sample contains more than one DNA sequence encoding this CDR3. The chain links TRBV28 to TRBJ1-1; D is possibly TRBD1 (5 bases). Trimming cost V 3 bases and J 4 bases, with 12 bases left between them. The CDR3 has 14 residues. Germline loops: CDR1 MDHEN, CDR2 SYDVKM. As DNA, the CDR3 is TGTGCCAGCAGTTTGCGGGGGGGAAGCACTGAAGCTTTCTTT. Translated, it gives CASSLRGGSTEAFF.

This clone was detected only a few times. The chain has TRBV28 and TRBJ2-7; D ambiguous. Trimming cost V 1 base and J 0 bases, with 10 bases left between them. CDR3 length equals 15 residues. Germline V gene data show CDR1 as MDHEN and CDR2 as SYDVKM. The CDR3 spells CASSLLGPSSYEQYF. In DNA form, the CDR3 reads TGTGCCAGCAGTTTATTAGGTCCTAGCTCCTACGAGCAGTACTTC.

This chain connects TRBV28 to TRBJ2-7; possibly TRBD1 for D (6 bases). Germline lookup yields CDR1 MDHEN and CDR2 SYDVKM. The CDR3 extends over 14 amino acids. The ends were cut back, 10 bases at V and 0 bases at J, with 16 bases in the middle. CDR3: CAISKGVSSYEQYF. CDR3 bases: TGTGCCATTTCTAAGGGGGTAAGCTCCTACGAGCAGTACTTC.

The J gene is TRBJ1-2, the V gene TRBV6-6, with D maybe TRBD1 (5 bases). CDR3 length equals 15 residues. The V gene lost 2 bases and the J gene lost 5 bases, with 15 bases spanning the gap. CDR1 MNHNY and CDR2 SVGAGI come from the germline V gene (reference sequence). The CDR3 DNA follows: TGTGCCAGCAGTTACACGGGGACCACCGAGTATGGCTACACCTTC. Residues: CASSYTGTTEYGYTF.

The rearrangement joins TRBV5-1 to TRBJ1-5; no clear D gene. There are 13 residues in the CDR3. Looked up from germline, CDR1 is SGHRS and CDR2 is YFSETQ. Deletions cut 0 bases from V and 4 bases from J, with 5 bases between. In DNA form, the CDR3 reads TGCGCCAGCAGCTTGGCCCCGAATCAGCCCCAGCATTTT. Translation: CASSLAPNQPQHF. The whole variable domain, filled in from reference TRBV5-1 and TRBJ1-5, reads KAGVTQTPRYLIKTRGQQVTLSCSPISGHRSVSWYQQTPGQGLQFLFEYFSETQRNKGNFPGRFSGRQFSNSRSEMNVSTLELGDSALYLCASSLAPNQPQHFGDGTRLSIL.

The V gene is TRBV19, the J gene TRBJ2-3; D is possibly TRBD2 (6 bases). The germline gives CDR1 LNHDA, CDR2 SQIVND (reference sequence). The CDR3 loop spans 16 amino acids. V was clipped by 3 bases and J by 3 bases, with 16 bases between them. CDR3 nucleotide sequence: TGTGCCAGTAGTATCGGGGGTGGCCGAGTTACAGATACGCAGTATTTT. Its protein is CASSIGGGRVTDTQYF.

The sample holds one count of this clone. V gene TRBV7-7 combines with J gene TRBJ2-7; D remains ambiguous. The V gene's germline CDR1 is SSHAT and CDR2 FNYEAQ (reference sequence). V lost 1 base, J lost 6 bases, and 10 bases lay in between. This CDR3 has 13 residues. CDR3 in amino acids: CASSLDIGGEQYF. The CDR3 DNA follows: TGTGCCAGCAGCTTAGACATAGGTGGCGAGCAGTACTTC.

The chain uses TRBV11-2 and TRBJ1-1, with D possibly TRBD1 on 5 matching bases. The V gene's germline CDR1 is SGHAT and CDR2 FQNNGV. The CDR3 length is 15 residues. The ends were cut back, 5 bases at V and 4 bases at J, with 17 bases in the middle. The DNA of the CDR3 is TGTGCCAGCAGCCCATCCGGGGGGGGACGCACTGAAGCTTTCTTT. It codes for CASSPSGGGRTEAFF.

CDR3 coding DNA: TGTGCCAGCAGTGAGAGGGACTCCCGGTCAGAGACCCAGTACTTC. It encodes CASSERDSRSETQYF. The chain combines TRBV2 with TRBJ2-5; perhaps TRBD2 as D (6 bases). The germline V and J ends were trimmed by 3 bases and 4 bases, with 15 bases remaining between them. Germline V gene lookup returns CDR1 SNHLY and CDR2 FYNNEI. This CDR3 comprises 15 residues.

The V and J genes are TRBV27 and TRBJ2-6; D gene unclear. The germline V and J ends were trimmed by 5 bases and 2 bases, with 7 bases remaining between them. The CDR3 contains 14 residues. CDR1 and CDR2 from the germline V gene are MNHEY and SMNVEV (reference sequence). The CDR3 region is CASSTAAGANVLTF. Written as DNA, the CDR3 is TGTGCCAGCAGTACGGCGGCTGGGGCCAACGTCCTGACTTTC.

The CDR3 DNA follows: TGTGCCAGTAGTATCCCAGGGCTTGACAATCAGCCCCAGCATTTT. Translation: CASSIPGLDNQPQHF. V gene TRBV19 combines with J gene TRBJ1-5; D is possibly TRBD1 (5 bases). Germline CDR1 and CDR2: LNHDA and SQIVND (reference sequence). The length of the CDR3 is 15 residues. V lost 3 bases and J 3 bases, leaving 12 bases between the germline ends. Full variable domain (missing parts from reference TRBV19 and TRBJ1-5): DGGITQSPKYLFRKEGQNVTLSCEQNLNHDAMYWYRQDPGQGLRLIYYSQIVNDFQKGDIAEGYSVSREKKESFPLTVTSAQKNPTAFYLCASSIPGLDNQPQHFGDGTRLSIL.

V is TRBV27 and J is TRBJ2-1; 14 nucleotides line up with TRBD2. Germline CDR1 and CDR2: MNHEY and SMNVEV (reference sequence). The CDR3 runs to 18 residues. After removal of 3 bases from V and 0 bases from J, the junction contained 4 bases not matched to a gene. CDR3 protein: CASSFTGTSGSSYNEQFF. The CDR3 nucleotides are TGTGCCAGCAGTTTTACCGGGACTAGCGGGAGCTCCTACAATGAGCAGTTCTTC.